This is a list of T cell receptor beta chains from one sample in a study of OX40 agonist ivuxolimab in advanced cancers. The repertoire was sequenced with immunoSEQ multiplex PCR; TCRdb's copy has only in-frame clones and lacks some. The sample includes 65,000 to 85,000 clones, 80% to 95% of them seen just once. The sample in question was CD4+ or CD8+ T cells sorted from blood, obtained in a trial of the OX40 agonist ivuxolimab. The receptors originated from an adult with an advanced solid tumor such as melanoma, head and neck, liver or kidney cancer. Both conserved end residues are part of each CDR3. Each record gives: clone size, CDR3 length, D gene, V gene, J gene, CDR3 DNA, CDR3 protein. D genes are given only for firm matches. Only part of the rows carry a size: once, few, many, or a class if the clone is expanded.

size: .
length: 16
D: TRBD2
V: TRBV7-2
J: TRBJ2-1
DNA: TGTGCCAGCAGCTTAGGGCGGGGGGCCCCCTACAATGAGCAGTTCTTC
CDR3: CASSLGRGAPYNEQFF

size: .
length: 15
D: .
V: TRBV15
J: TRBJ1-4
DNA: TGTGCCACCAGCAGAGCCAAACAGGGACGGGAAAAACTGTTTTTT
CDR3: CATSRAKQGREKLFF

size: once
length: 13
D: .
V: TRBV2
J: TRBJ1-3
DNA: TGTGCCAGCGGGGGGGGGAATCTAAACACCATATATTTT
CDR3: CASGGGNLNTIYF

size: .
length: 14
D: .
V: TRBV15
J: TRBJ1-2
DNA: TGTGCCACCAGCCCGGCGGGGAGTAACTATGGCTACACCTTC
CDR3: CATSPAGSNYGYTF

size: once
length: 16
D: .
V: TRBV15
J: TRBJ1-3
DNA: TGTGCCACCAGCAGAGATAGGGCGGGGGTTGGAAACACCATATATTTT
CDR3: CATSRDRAGVGNTIYF

size: .
length: 15
D: .
V: TRBV11-2
J: TRBJ1-6
DNA: TGTGCCAGCAGCTTAGAGGTGAGGGGGGATTCACCCCTCCACTTT
CDR3: CASSLEVRGDSPLHF

size: once
length: 12
D: .
V: TRBV19
J: TRBJ2-1
DNA: TGTGCCAGTAGCGACGGACAGTTGAGGCAGTTCTTC
CDR3: CASSDGQLRQFF

size: .
length: 13
D: .
V: TRBV29-1
J: TRBJ1-2
DNA: TGCAGCGTTCCGGGAGAACAGGGCTATGGCTACACCTTC
CDR3: CSVPGEQGYGYTF

size: .
length: 12
D: .
V: TRBV6-6
J: TRBJ2-1
DNA: TGTGCCAGCTCGATGGGCCCGAATGAGCAGTTCTTC
CDR3: CASSMGPNEQFF

size: .
length: 13
D: .
V: TRBV4-1
J: TRBJ1-1
DNA: TGCGCCAGCAGCCAAGTGGGGGTCACTGAAGCTTTCTTT
CDR3: CASSQVGVTEAFF

size: .
length: 14
D: TRBD1
V: TRBV7-9
J: TRBJ1-2
DNA: TGTGCCAGCAGCTTAGGACAGGGTCTCTATGGCTACACCTTC
CDR3: CASSLGQGLYGYTF

size: .
length: 14
D: .
V: TRBV30
J: TRBJ1-5
DNA: TGTGCCTGGAGTGCGGGGGTGGCGGGGCAGCCCCAGCATTTT
CDR3: CAWSAGVAGQPQHF

size: .
length: 13
D: .
V: TRBV19
J: TRBJ1-1
DNA: TGTGCCACAGGGAGGGGCCCTAACACTGAAGCTTTCTTT
CDR3: CATGRGPNTEAFF

size: .
length: 11
D: .
V: TRBV30
J: TRBJ1-1
DNA: TGTGCCTGGACTATAAACACTGAAGCTTTCTTT
CDR3: CAWTINTEAFF

size: .
length: 15
D: TRBD1
V: TRBV9
J: TRBJ2-7
DNA: TGTGCCAGCAGCGTAGCTTCGGACAGGTTGGGCGAGCAGTACTTC
CDR3: CASSVASDRLGEQYF

size: .
length: 15
D: TRBD2
V: TRBV11-2
J: TRBJ2-1
DNA: TGTGCCAGCAGCTTAGAAGTCGGGGGGGAGTATGAGCAGTTCTTC
CDR3: CASSLEVGGEYEQFF

size: .
length: 17
D: .
V: TRBV19
J: TRBJ1-5
DNA: TGTGCCAGTAGGTCCCGGTGGACCGACGATAGCAATCAGCCCCAGCATTTT
CDR3: CASRSRWTDDSNQPQHF

size: few
length: 15
D: .
V: TRBV4-1
J: TRBJ1-1
DNA: TGCGCCAGCAGCCAAGATATCGGGCTTGGCACTGAAGCTTTCTTT
CDR3: CASSQDIGLGTEAFF

size: few
length: 19
D: .
V: TRBV2
J: TRBJ1-3
DNA: TGTGCCAGCAGCCCCGCGGCGGGGGCCGATTACTTTTCCGGAAACACCATATATTTT
CDR3: CASSPAAGADYFSGNTIYF

size: .
length: 15
D: TRBD1
V: TRBV29-1
J: TRBJ1-2
DNA: TGCAGCGTTGAAGCAAGCCCGACAGGGCTCTATGGCTACACCTTC
CDR3: CSVEASPTGLYGYTF

size: few
length: 15
D: TRBD2
V: TRBV2
J: TRBJ2-3
DNA: TGTGCCAGCAGGGCCAGCGGGGGGGCGACAGATACGCAGTATTTT
CDR3: CASRASGGATDTQYF

size: .
length: 14
D: .
V: TRBV10-3
J: TRBJ1-1
DNA: TGTGCCACGAGTCCCGGGACGGCGAACACTGAAGCTTTCTTT
CDR3: CATSPGTANTEAFF

size: .
length: 14
D: .
V: TRBV5-1
J: TRBJ2-3
DNA: TGCGCCAGCAGCTTGGAGGGATACACAGATACGCAGTATTTT
CDR3: CASSLEGYTDTQYF

size: .
length: 14
D: TRBD1
V: TRBV2
J: TRBJ1-5
DNA: TGTGCCATCCAGGGACAGGATATTAATCAGCCCCAGCATTTT
CDR3: CAIQGQDINQPQHF

size: .
length: 15
D: .
V: TRBV4-3
J: TRBJ1-1
DNA: TGCGCCAGCAGCCAAGAATCCCTGGGGGTCGTTGAAGCTTTCTTT
CDR3: CASSQESLGVVEAFF

size: .
length: 17
D: TRBD2
V: TRBV9
J: TRBJ2-5
DNA: TGTGCCAGCAGCGTAGCTCGGAGCGGGGGGACCAAAGAGACCCAGTACTTC
CDR3: CASSVARSGGTKETQYF

size: .
length: 12
D: .
V: TRBV5-6
J: TRBJ1-5
DNA: TGTGCCAGCAGCTGGTACAATCAGCCCCAGCATTTT
CDR3: CASSWYNQPQHF

size: .
length: 14
D: .
V: TRBV7-9
J: TRBJ1-1
DNA: TGTGCCAGCAGCTTAGCCGGTATGAACACTGAAGCTTTCTTT
CDR3: CASSLAGMNTEAFF

size: .
length: 13
D: .
V: TRBV29-1
J: TRBJ2-1
DNA: TGCAGCGTTGGGGAGGACGGGTACAATGAGCAGTTCTTC
CDR3: CSVGEDGYNEQFF

size: .
length: 16
D: .
V: TRBV7-3
J: TRBJ1-1
DNA: TGTGCCAGCAGCTTAACAGGGGGGCTCCAGAACACTGAAGCTTTCTTT
CDR3: CASSLTGGLQNTEAFF

size: few
length: 15
D: TRBD2
V: TRBV10-3
J: TRBJ2-7
DNA: TGTGCCATCAGTGAGGCGGGCGGGGGGGACTACGAGCAGTACTTC
CDR3: CAISEAGGGDYEQYF

size: .
length: 16
D: TRBD2
V: TRBV7-6
J: TRBJ2-2
DNA: TGTGCCAGCAGCTTTAATGCGGGGGGAAAAACCGGGGAGCTGTTTTTT
CDR3: CASSFNAGGKTGELFF

size: .
length: 14
D: .
V: TRBV14
J: TRBJ1-6
DNA: TGTGCCAGCAGCCAAGTATACAGAAATTCACCCCTCCACTTT
CDR3: CASSQVYRNSPLHF

size: .
length: 14
D: .
V: TRBV5-6
J: TRBJ1-1
DNA: TGTGCCAGCAGCTTGTCCAGTATGAACACTGAAGCTTTCTTT
CDR3: CASSLSSMNTEAFF

size: .
length: 15
D: TRBD1
V: TRBV6-5
J: TRBJ2-7
DNA: TGTGCCAGCAGTTCGGGACAGGGGAGGGCCTACGAGCAGTACTTC
CDR3: CASSSGQGRAYEQYF

size: .
length: 17
D: TRBD2
V: TRBV7-2
J: TRBJ2-3
DNA: TGTGCCAGCAGCTTTCCGACTAGCGGGGCTAGCACAGATACGCAGTATTTT
CDR3: CASSFPTSGASTDTQYF

size: .
length: 14
D: .
V: TRBV9
J: TRBJ1-2
DNA: TGTGCCAGCAGCGTTGAGGGCCCGAACTATGGCTACACCTTC
CDR3: CASSVEGPNYGYTF

size: .
length: 15
D: .
V: TRBV5-6
J: TRBJ1-5
DNA: TGTGCCAGCAGCTTGCAACCCTCCGGGGGTCAGCCCCAGCATTTT
CDR3: CASSLQPSGGQPQHF

size: once
length: 14
D: .
V: TRBV21-1
J: TRBJ1-1
DNA: TGTGCCAGCAGGACCTCCTTAGTTCGCACTGAAGCTTTCTTT
CDR3: CASRTSLVRTEAFF

size: .
length: 14
D: TRBD2
V: TRBV5-1
J: TRBJ2-3
DNA: TGCGCCAGCACTAGCGGGGGGGCAGCAGATACGCAGTATTTT
CDR3: CASTSGGAADTQYF

size: .
length: 14
D: .
V: TRBV5-5
J: TRBJ2-7
DNA: TGTGCCAGCAGCTTGGAGGCCAATCCCTACGAGCAGTACTTC
CDR3: CASSLEANPYEQYF

size: .
length: 16
D: TRBD2
V: TRBV9
J: TRBJ2-2
DNA: TGTGCCAGCAGCGTAGTAGTAGCGGGTAACACCGGGGAGCTGTTTTTT
CDR3: CASSVVVAGNTGELFF

size: .
length: 16
D: TRBD1
V: TRBV7-9
J: TRBJ1-4
DNA: TGTGCCAGCAGCTTAGAGCTACAGGGGCTTAATGAAAAACTGTTTTTT
CDR3: CASSLELQGLNEKLFF

size: .
length: 14
D: .
V: TRBV5-1
J: TRBJ2-2
DNA: TGCGCCAGCAGCTGGGTGGGGGAGACCGGGGAGCTGTTTTTT
CDR3: CASSWVGETGELFF

size: .
length: 12
D: .
V: TRBV5-8
J: TRBJ1-2
DNA: TGTGCCACAAGGGAGGGTTTCTATGGCTACACCTTC
CDR3: CATREGFYGYTF

size: .
length: 15
D: TRBD2
V: TRBV9
J: TRBJ2-3
DNA: TGTGCCAGCAGCGTTGTAGCGGGGGGCACAGATACGCAGTATTTT
CDR3: CASSVVAGGTDTQYF

size: few
length: 15
D: .
V: TRBV9
J: TRBJ1-6
DNA: TGTGCCAGCAGCGCTGGGACGGGAGGAAATTCACCCCTCCACTTT
CDR3: CASSAGTGGNSPLHF

size: .
length: 16
D: TRBD1
V: TRBV4-1
J: TRBJ2-5
DNA: TGCGCCAGCAGCCAAGATGGGGACAGATTCGGAGAGACCCAGTACTTC
CDR3: CASSQDGDRFGETQYF

size: .
length: 14
D: .
V: TRBV27
J: TRBJ1-2
DNA: TGTGCCAGCGGTGGTCTTGGGTCGGCGAATGGCTACACCTTC
CDR3: CASGGLGSANGYTF

size: .
length: 15
D: .
V: TRBV11-2
J: TRBJ2-1
DNA: TGTGCCAGCAGATCCCGGGAAATCACCTACAATGAGCAGTTCTTC
CDR3: CASRSREITYNEQFF

size: .
length: 15
D: TRBD1
V: TRBV7-6
J: TRBJ2-2
DNA: TGTGCCAGCAGCCAGGGGGTGTCGAGCACCGGGGAGCTGTTTTTT
CDR3: CASSQGVSSTGELFF

size: few
length: 13
D: .
V: TRBV12-5
J: TRBJ1-1
DNA: TGTGCTAGTGGTCCCACAGGGAACACTGAAGCTTTCTTT
CDR3: CASGPTGNTEAFF

size: .
length: 15
D: .
V: TRBV9
J: TRBJ2-7
DNA: TGTGCCAGCAGCGTAGGAGGAGACAGATCCTACGAGCAGTACTTC
CDR3: CASSVGGDRSYEQYF

size: .
length: 14
D: .
V: TRBV18
J: TRBJ1-2
DNA: TGTGCCAGCTCTCCGAATGAAAAGGGGTATGGCTACACCTTC
CDR3: CASSPNEKGYGYTF